A selection of T cell receptor beta chains follows, all from one sample in a study of T cells in Graves' hyperthyroidism and ophthalmopathy. MiXCR, run by TCRdb on the multiplex PCR reads, gives a single entry per CDR3 protein. Of hundreds of thousands of distinct CDR3 sequences in the sample, approximately 15% were seen once. What was sequenced was blood. All receptors derive from a woman aged 45 to 65 with Graves' ophthalmopathy. Each CDR3 is given with its conserved first and last residue. D genes are given only for firm matches. The size entry is marked missing in some rows and otherwise reads once, few, many or a size class.

>TRBJ2-1|few|TRBD2|TRBV20-1
CSAFSGLIPNEQFF
TGCAGTGCTTTTAGCGGGCTGATCCCCAATGAGCAGTTCTTC
>TRBJ2-7|many|TRBD2|TRBV20-1
CSALLAGGPYEQYF
TGCAGTGCTTTACTAGCGGGAGGGCCCTACGAGCAGTACTTC
>TRBJ2-5|-|TRBD2|TRBV20-1
CSAREGSGSGLETQYF
TGCAGTGCTAGAGAAGGTAGCGGGAGTGGGTTAGAGACCCAGTACTTC
>TRBJ2-5|many|TRBD1|TRBV7-2
CASSGQGRETQYF
TGTGCCAGCAGCGGACAGGGGCGAGAGACCCAGTACTTC
>TRBJ2-4|-|-|TRBV29-1
CSAGQTDKNIQYF
TGCAGCGCTGGACAGACAGACAAAAACATTCAGTACTTC
>TRBJ2-7|-|TRBD1|TRBV7-9
CASSLDRAMQYF
TGTGCCAGCAGCTTGGACAGGGCAATGCAGTACTTC
>TRBJ2-3|few|-|TRBV4-1
CASSQTLDTQYF
TGCGCCAGCAGCCAAACTTTGGATACGCAGTATTTT
>TRBJ1-1|many|-|TRBV20-1
CSAPLVGFIGEAFF
TGCAGTGCTCCCCTCGTGGGGTTTATAGGGGAAGCTTTCTTT
>TRBJ1-1|many|-|TRBV5-1
CASSLSGLNTEAFF
TGCGCCAGCAGCTTGTCAGGGCTGAACACTGAAGCTTTCTTT
>TRBJ2-1|few|-|TRBV12-3/TRBV12-4
CASSLAIAQFF
TGTGCCAGCAGTTTAGCAATTGCGCAGTTCTTC
>TRBJ2-7|many|-|TRBV11-2
CASSLVASSSEQYF
TGTGCCAGCAGCTTAGTCGCTAGCTCAAGCGAGCAGTACTTC
>TRBJ2-4|-|-|TRBV27
CASSLTPSDIQYF
TGTGCCAGCAGTTTAACTCCTAGTGACATTCAGTACTTC
>TRBJ2-1|many|TRBD2|TRBV10-3
CAISGKLAGVNNEQFF
TGTGCCATCAGTGGTAAACTAGCGGGAGTGAACAATGAGCAGTTCTTC
>TRBJ2-7|many|TRBD1|TRBV29-1
CSVVWDRGSYEQYF
TGCAGCGTTGTATGGGACAGGGGGTCCTACGAGCAGTACTTC
>TRBJ2-2|few|TRBD1|TRBV7-9
CASSLAGTGTAGELFF
TGTGCCAGCAGCTTGGCCGGGACAGGGACGGCCGGGGAGCTGTTTTTT
>TRBJ2-2|many|TRBD1|TRBV5-1
CASSLGQGATGELFF
TGCGCCAGCAGCTTGGGGCAGGGGGCCACCGGGGAGCTGTTTTTT
>TRBJ2-7|many|-|TRBV5-1
CASSLEYSGSEQYF
TGCGCCAGCAGCTTGGAGTACAGCGGTTCCGAGCAGTACTTC
>TRBJ2-7|-|TRBD1|TRBV20-1
CSAPGGQGTHEQYF
TGCAGTGCTCCGGGCGGACAGGGGACCCACGAGCAGTACTTC
>TRBJ1-4|-|-|TRBV9
CASSRQETWMDEKLFF
TGTGCCAGCTCACGTCAGGAGACCTGGATGGATGAAAAACTGTTTTTT
>TRBJ2-7|many|-|TRBV29-1
CSVEDRGGTSYEQYF
TGCAGCGTTGAAGATCGAGGCGGGACCTCCTACGAGCAGTACTTC
>TRBJ2-7|many|-|TRBV11-2
CASSLLGIHEQYF
TGTGCCAGCAGCTTACTAGGGATCCACGAGCAGTACTTC
>TRBJ2-7|many|-|TRBV11-1
CASSLEQLYEQYF
TGTGCCAGCAGCTTAGAGCAGCTCTACGAGCAGTACTTC
>TRBJ2-1|many|-|TRBV18
CASSSAGTEQFF
TGTGCCAGCTCAAGCGCGGGGACTGAGCAGTTCTTC
>TRBJ2-1|few|TRBD2|TRBV7-9
CASSLGFGGGVRNHEQFF
TGTGCCAGCAGCTTAGGCTTTGGGGGGGGGGTTAGAAATCATGAGCAGTTCTTC
>TRBJ2-6|-|-|TRBV6-2/TRBV6-3
CASSYLQNSGANVLTF
TGTGCCAGCAGTTACCTACAGAACTCTGGGGCCAACGTCCTGACTTTC
>TRBJ2-7|few|TRBD1|TRBV30
CAWSVGDREDYEQYF
TGTGCCTGGAGTGTTGGGGACAGGGAGGACTACGAGCAGTACTTC
>TRBJ1-5|many|-|TRBV6-6
CASSYFQGYQPQHF
TGTGCCAGCAGTTACTTCCAGGGATATCAGCCCCAGCATTTT
>TRBJ2-6|many|-|TRBV7-2
CASSYDISGANVLTF
TGTGCCAGCAGCTACGACATCTCTGGGGCCAACGTCCTGACTTTC
>TRBJ2-1|-|-|TRBV9
CASSVGGEGWNEQFF
TGTGCCAGCAGCGTAGGAGGCGAGGGGTGGAATGAGCAGTTCTTC